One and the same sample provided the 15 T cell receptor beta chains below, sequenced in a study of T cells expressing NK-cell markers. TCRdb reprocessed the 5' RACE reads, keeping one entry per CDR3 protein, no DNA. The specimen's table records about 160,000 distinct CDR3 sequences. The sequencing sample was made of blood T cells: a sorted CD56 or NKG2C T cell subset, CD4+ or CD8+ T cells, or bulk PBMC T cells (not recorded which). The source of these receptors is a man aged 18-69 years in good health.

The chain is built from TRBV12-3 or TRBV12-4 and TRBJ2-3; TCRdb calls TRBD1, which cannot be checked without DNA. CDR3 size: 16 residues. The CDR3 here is CASSPWTASSTDTQYF.

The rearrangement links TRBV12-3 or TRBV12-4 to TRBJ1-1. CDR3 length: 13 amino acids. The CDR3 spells CASSPTPYSLAFF.

This CDR3 is CASSQDFAVRVYEQYF. The rearrangement uses TRBV14 and TRBJ2-7; TCRdb's assignment of TRBD1 cannot be checked, as there is no DNA. The CDR3 sequence is 16 residues long. Germline V gene lookup returns CDR1 SGHDN and CDR2 FVKESK.

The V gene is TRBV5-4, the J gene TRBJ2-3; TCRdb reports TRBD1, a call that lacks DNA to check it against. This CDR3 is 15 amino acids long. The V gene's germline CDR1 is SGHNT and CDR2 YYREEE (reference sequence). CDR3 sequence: CASSHREGGVDTQYF.

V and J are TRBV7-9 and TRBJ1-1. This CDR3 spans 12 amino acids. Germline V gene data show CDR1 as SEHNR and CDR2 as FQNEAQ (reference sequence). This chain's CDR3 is CASSFAERGTFF.

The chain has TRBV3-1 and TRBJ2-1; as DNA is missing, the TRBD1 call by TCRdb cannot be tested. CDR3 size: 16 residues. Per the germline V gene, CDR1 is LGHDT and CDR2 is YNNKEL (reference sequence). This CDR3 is CASSHPDRGFYNEQFF.

CDR3: CASSPSGEQFF. V gene TRBV7-6 combines with J gene TRBJ2-1. There are 11 residues in the CDR3. The germline V gene encodes CDR1 SGHVS and CDR2 FNYEAQ. Full variable domain (missing parts from reference TRBV7-6 and TRBJ2-1): GAGVSQSPRYKVTKRGQDVALRCDPISGHVSLYWYRQALGQGPEFLTYFNYEAQQDKSGLPNDRFSAERPEGSISTLTIQRTEQRDSAMYRCASSPSGEQFFGPGTRLTVL.

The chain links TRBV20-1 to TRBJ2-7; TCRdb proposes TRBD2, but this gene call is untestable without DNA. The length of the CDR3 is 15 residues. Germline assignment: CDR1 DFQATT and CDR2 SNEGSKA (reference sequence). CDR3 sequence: CSAREQGPSSYEQYF.

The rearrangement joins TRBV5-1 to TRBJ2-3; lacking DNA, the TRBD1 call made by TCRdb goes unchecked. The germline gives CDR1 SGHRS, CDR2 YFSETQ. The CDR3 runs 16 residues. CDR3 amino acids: CASSPGEGGRADTQYF. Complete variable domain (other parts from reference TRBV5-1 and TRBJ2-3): KAGVTQTPRYLIKTRGQQVTLSCSPISGHRSVSWYQQTPGQGLQFLFEYFSETQRNKGNFPGRFSGRQFSNSRSEMNVSTLELGDSALYLCASSPGEGGRADTQYFGPGTRLTVL.

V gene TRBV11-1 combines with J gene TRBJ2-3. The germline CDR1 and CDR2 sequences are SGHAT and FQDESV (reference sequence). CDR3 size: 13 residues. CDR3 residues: CASSPRLADTQYF.

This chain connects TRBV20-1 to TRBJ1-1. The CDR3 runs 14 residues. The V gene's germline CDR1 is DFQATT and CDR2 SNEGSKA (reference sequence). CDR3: CSAGRSPMNTEAFF.

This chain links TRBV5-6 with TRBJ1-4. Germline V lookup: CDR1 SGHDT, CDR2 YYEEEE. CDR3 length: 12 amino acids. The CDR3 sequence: CASSLGDEKLFF.

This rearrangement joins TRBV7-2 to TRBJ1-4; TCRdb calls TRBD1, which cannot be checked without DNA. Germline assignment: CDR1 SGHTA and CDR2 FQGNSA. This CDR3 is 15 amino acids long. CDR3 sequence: CASSLTGVTGEKLFF.

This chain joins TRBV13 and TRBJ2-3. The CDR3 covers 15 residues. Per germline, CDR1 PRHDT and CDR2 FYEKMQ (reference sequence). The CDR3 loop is CASSFMQANTDTQYF.

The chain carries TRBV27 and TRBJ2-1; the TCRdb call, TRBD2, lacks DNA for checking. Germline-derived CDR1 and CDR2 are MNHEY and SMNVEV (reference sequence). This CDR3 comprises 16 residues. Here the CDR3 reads CASSPGTSGAYNEQFF.